These T cell receptor beta chains were read from a single sample in a study of blood T cell repertoires in COVID-19. Data came from immunoSEQ multiplex PCR; TCRdb stores just in-frame clones and leaves some out. The top ten clones hold 3.5% to 5% of a sample with 150,000 or so clones, about 79% of them seen once. Sequencing input: peripheral blood. The source is a woman older than 75 with active or convalescent COVID-19. Each CDR3 is given with its conserved first and last residue. The D gene is left open where the match is weak. Part of the rows lack a size; the others show once, few, many or a class for expanded clones.

v_call	j_call	d_call	clone_size	cdr3_nt	cdr3_aa
TRBV10-3	TRBJ2-7	.	few	TGTGCCATCATGGCCGTGGTTCCCGCCGAGCAGTACTTC	CAIMAVVPAEQYF
TRBV9	TRBJ1-6	.	.	TGTGCCAGCAGCGCCCCGGGGGGTAGATCACCCCTCCACTTT	CASSAPGGRSPLHF
TRBV6-5	TRBJ1-5	TRBD1	.	TGTGCCAGCATCGACAGGGGATATAGCAATCAGCCCCAGCATTTT	CASIDRGYSNQPQHF
TRBV24-1	TRBJ2-6	.	.	TGTGCCACCAGTGATTTACAAAGCTCTGGGGCCAACGTCCTGACTTTC	CATSDLQSSGANVLTF
TRBV5-4	TRBJ2-5	TRBD2	once	TGTGCCAGCAGCTCAGGACTAGCGGGGGGTCTCCAAGAGACCCAGTACTTC	CASSSGLAGGLQETQYF
TRBV6-5	TRBJ1-4	.	.	TGTGCCAGCCGGCAGGCTTCAACAACTAATGAAAAACTGTTTTTT	CASRQASTTNEKLFF
TRBV7-3	TRBJ2-3	.	.	TGTGCCAGCAGCCTTGGGACTTCCACAGATACGCAGTATTTT	CASSLGTSTDTQYF
TRBV28	TRBJ2-3	.	.	TGTGCCAGCAGTTTATACGGAGAGGTGGCAGATACGCAGTATTTT	CASSLYGEVADTQYF
TRBV28	TRBJ2-3	.	few	TGTGCCAGCAGTTCCAAGCTAGGGGGGGCAGATACGCAGTATTTT	CASSSKLGGADTQYF
TRBV5-1	TRBJ1-2	TRBD1	.	TGCGCCAGCAGTAACCCGGGACAGAGCTATGGCTACACCTTC	CASSNPGQSYGYTF
TRBV2	TRBJ1-1	.	.	TGTGCCAGCAGGAGCTTCCTTTCGGACACTGAAGCTTTCTTT	CASRSFLSDTEAFF
TRBV6-5	TRBJ1-5	TRBD1	few	TGTGCCAGCAGCCTCCGGGACAGGCTTCAGCCCCAGCATTTT	CASSLRDRLQPQHF
TRBV5-4	TRBJ2-3	TRBD1	.	TGTGCCAGCATGAGGACAGGGGGGACAGATACGCAGTATTTT	CASMRTGGTDTQYF
TRBV5-6	TRBJ2-5	.	.	TGTGCCAGCAGCTTGGAACAGGGATTAGGTAAAGAGACCCAGTACTTC	CASSLEQGLGKETQYF
TRBV7-7	TRBJ1-6	TRBD1	.	TGTGCTAGCAGCTTACGCAGGGGGAAGAATAATTCACCCCTCCACTTT	CASSLRRGKNNSPLHF
TRBV19	TRBJ1-1	TRBD1	.	TGTGCCAGTAGTATTACGGCAGGGGGCCGGTATGAAGCTTTCTTT	CASSITAGGRYEAFF
TRBV12-3/TRBV12-4	TRBJ1-5	.	.	TGTGCCAGCAGCCCGTATAGCAATCAGCCCCAGCATTTT	CASSPYSNQPQHF
TRBV5-1	TRBJ2-3	.	.	TGCGCCAGCAGCCGTCTCCCCGCAGATACGCAGTATTTT	CASSRLPADTQYF
TRBV19	TRBJ2-6	.	.	TGTGCCAGTACACTGGGAGTTTCTGGGGCCAACGTCCTGACTTTC	CASTLGVSGANVLTF
TRBV27	TRBJ2-1	TRBD2	once	TGTGCCAGCAGTTCTCTAGCGGGGGTATACAATGAGCAGTTCTTC	CASSSLAGVYNEQFF
TRBV18	TRBJ2-3	TRBD1	.	TGTGCCAGCTCACCACCGTTAGGGGGCGGAGATACGCAGTATTTT	CASSPPLGGGDTQYF
TRBV5-1	TRBJ1-4	.	.	TGCGCCAGCAGCTTGGCCGAACAAGCGGGTAATGAAAAACTGTTTTTT	CASSLAEQAGNEKLFF
TRBV5-1	TRBJ2-1	.	few	TGCGCCAGCAGCCCCACTAAAAGCTCCTACAATGAGCAGTTCTTC	CASSPTKSSYNEQFF
TRBV6-5	TRBJ1-1	.	once	TGTGCCAGCAGTTACTCTGACTCGGGCACTGAAGCTTTCTTT	CASSYSDSGTEAFF
TRBV6-5	TRBJ2-2	TRBD2	.	TGTGCCAGCAGTAAGACTAGCGGGGCCACCGGGGAGCTGTTTTTT	CASSKTSGATGELFF
TRBV7-2	TRBJ2-5	.	.	TGTGCCAGCAGCTTAGATCGGGGGGAGACCCAGTACTTC	CASSLDRGETQYF
TRBV18	TRBJ2-1	.	.	TGTGCCAGCTCACTCGACAGTTTAAGCTCCTACAATGAGCAGTTCTTC	CASSLDSLSSYNEQFF
TRBV6-5	TRBJ2-7	TRBD2	.	TGTGCCAGCAGTAAGACTAGCGGGGGCTACGAGCAGTACTTC	CASSKTSGGYEQYF
TRBV3-1/TRBV3-2	TRBJ1-4	TRBD1	.	TGTGCCAGCAGCCGGGGACAGGGCAGCACTAATGAAAAACTGTTTTTT	CASSRGQGSTNEKLFF
TRBV29-1	TRBJ1-3	.	.	TGCAGCGTTGGGACAGAGGGAAACACCATATATTTT	CSVGTEGNTIYF
TRBV18	TRBJ2-5	.	.	TGTGCCAGCTCACTCGATTCAGATTTCCAAGAGACCCAGTACTTC	CASSLDSDFQETQYF
TRBV2	TRBJ2-3	TRBD1	.	TGTGCCAGCAGTGACGGACAGGGGGCGAGTACAGATACGCAGTATTTT	CASSDGQGASTDTQYF
TRBV28	TRBJ1-6	TRBD1	.	TGTGCCAGCAGTTTCATGGGTACAGGGGGAAATTCACCCCTCCACTTT	CASSFMGTGGNSPLHF
TRBV19	TRBJ1-6	TRBD1	few	TGTGCCAGTAGTGTTTACAGGGGGGAAAATTCACCCCTCCACTTT	CASSVYRGENSPLHF
TRBV3-1/TRBV3-2	TRBJ2-5	TRBD2	.	TGTGCCAGCAGCCGACTAGCGGGCCAAGAGACCCAGTACTTC	CASSRLAGQETQYF
TRBV5-1	TRBJ2-1	TRBD2	.	TGCGCCAGCCAATTGGCGGGGGGTTTTAAAAGCTCCTACAATGAGCAGTTCTTC	CASQLAGGFKSSYNEQFF
TRBV2	TRBJ2-5	.	.	TGTGCCAGCAGTTTACTTGACAGACCCCAAGAGACCCAGTACTTC	CASSLLDRPQETQYF
TRBV18	TRBJ1-6	.	.	TGTGCCAGCTCACCGGAAAGCGGGAATTCACCCCTCCACTTT	CASSPESGNSPLHF
TRBV3-1/TRBV3-2	TRBJ1-6	TRBD1	.	TGTGCCAGCAGGTCCGTGACAGGGGAAAATTCACCCCTCCACTTT	CASRSVTGENSPLHF
TRBV4-1	TRBJ1-5	TRBD1	.	TGCGCCAGCAGCCCCACCCGGACAGGGGGAAATCAGCCCCAGCATTTT	CASSPTRTGGNQPQHF
TRBV6-2/TRBV6-3	TRBJ2-1	TRBD2	.	TGTGCCAGCAGCCCCCCTAGCGGGGCCCTCGGTGAGCAGTTCTTC	CASSPPSGALGEQFF
TRBV4-1	TRBJ2-2	TRBD2	.	TGCGCCAGCAGCCAAGGGCTAGCGGGGGGGAGAGGAGTCACCGGGGAGCTGTTTTTT	CASSQGLAGGRGVTGELFF
TRBV30	TRBJ1-2	.	few	TGTGCCTGGAGTATATTTCGGGGAGCTAACTATGGCTACACCTTC	CAWSIFRGANYGYTF
TRBV7-3	TRBJ1-1	TRBD1	.	TGTGCCAGCAGCTTTGGGACAGGGGATTTTAGGAACACTGAAGCTTTCTTT	CASSFGTGDFRNTEAFF
TRBV2	TRBJ1-4	TRBD1	.	TGTGCCAGCAGTGGAACGACAGGGAGGGAAAAACTGTTTTTT	CASSGTTGREKLFF
TRBV21-1	TRBJ1-2	.	.	TGTGCCAGCAGCATTGACAGGGGACACTATGGCTACACCTTC	CASSIDRGHYGYTF
TRBV30	TRBJ2-3	TRBD2	.	TGTGCCTGGAGTGGGGACTACAATACGCAGTATTTT	CAWSGDYNTQYF